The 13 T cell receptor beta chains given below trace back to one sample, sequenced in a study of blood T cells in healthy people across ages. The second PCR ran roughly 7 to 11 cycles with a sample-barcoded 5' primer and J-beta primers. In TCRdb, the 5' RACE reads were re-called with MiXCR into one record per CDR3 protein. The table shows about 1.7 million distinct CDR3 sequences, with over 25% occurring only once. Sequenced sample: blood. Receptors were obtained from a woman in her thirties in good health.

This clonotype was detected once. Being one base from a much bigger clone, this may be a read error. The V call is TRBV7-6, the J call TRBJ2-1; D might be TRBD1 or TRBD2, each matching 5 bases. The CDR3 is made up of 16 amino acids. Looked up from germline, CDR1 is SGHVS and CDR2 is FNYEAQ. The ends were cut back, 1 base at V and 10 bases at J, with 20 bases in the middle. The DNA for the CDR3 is TGTGCCAGCAGCTTAGGCGAGGGTAGTGGGGCTTACGAGCAGTTCTTC. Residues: CASSLGEGSGAYEQFF.

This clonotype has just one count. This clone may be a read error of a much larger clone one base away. CDR3 protein: CASSLSGGALLHF. CDR3 coding DNA: TGTGCCAGCAGTTTATCAGGGGGCGCACTCCTCCACTTT. The chain combines TRBV28 with TRBJ1-6; 8 nucleotides align to TRBD1. Germline-derived CDR1 and CDR2 are MDHEN and SYDVKM. The CDR3 spans 13 residues. V lost 1 base and J lost 15; bases outside the gene matches: 5.

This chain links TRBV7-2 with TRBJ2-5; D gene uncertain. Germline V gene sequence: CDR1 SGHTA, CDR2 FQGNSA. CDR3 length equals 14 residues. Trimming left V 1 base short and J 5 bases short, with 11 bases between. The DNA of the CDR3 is TGTGCCAGCAGCTTAGAGGCTAGTGGGGAGACCCAGTACTTC. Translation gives CASSLEASGETQYF.

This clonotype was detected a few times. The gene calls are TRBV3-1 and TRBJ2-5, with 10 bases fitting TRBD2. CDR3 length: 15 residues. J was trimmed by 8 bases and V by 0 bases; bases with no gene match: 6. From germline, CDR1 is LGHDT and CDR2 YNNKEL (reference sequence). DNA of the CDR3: TGTGCCAGCAGCCAAGAAAATCTAGCGGGGGAAACCCAGTACTTC. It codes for CASSQENLAGETQYF.

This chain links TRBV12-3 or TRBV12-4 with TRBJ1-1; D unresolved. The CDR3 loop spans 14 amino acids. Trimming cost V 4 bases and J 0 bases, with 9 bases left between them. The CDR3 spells CASSSTVMNTEAFF. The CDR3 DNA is TGTGCCAGCAGTTCGACCGTAATGAACACTGAAGCTTTCTTT.

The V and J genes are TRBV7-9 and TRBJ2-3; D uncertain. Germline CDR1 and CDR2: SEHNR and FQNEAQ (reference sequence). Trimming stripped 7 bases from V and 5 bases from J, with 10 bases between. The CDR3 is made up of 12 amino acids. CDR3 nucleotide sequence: TGTGCCAGCACCCGACGGTTAGATACGCAGTATTTT. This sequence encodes CASTRRLDTQYF. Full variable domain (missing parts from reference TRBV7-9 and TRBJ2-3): DTGVSQNPRHKITKRGQNVTFRCDPISEHNRLYWYRQTLGQGPEFLTYFQNEAQLEKSRLLSDRFSAERPKGSFSTLEIQRTEQGDSAMYLCASTRRLDTQYFGPGTRLTVL.

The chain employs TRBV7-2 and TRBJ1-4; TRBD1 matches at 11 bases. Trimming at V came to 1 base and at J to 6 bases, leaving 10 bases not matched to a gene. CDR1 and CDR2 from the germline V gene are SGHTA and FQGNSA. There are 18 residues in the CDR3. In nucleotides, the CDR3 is TGTGCCAGCAGCTTAGTCCTACGAGGACAGGGGGCCTATGAAAAACTGTTTTTT. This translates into CASSLVLRGQGAYEKLFF.

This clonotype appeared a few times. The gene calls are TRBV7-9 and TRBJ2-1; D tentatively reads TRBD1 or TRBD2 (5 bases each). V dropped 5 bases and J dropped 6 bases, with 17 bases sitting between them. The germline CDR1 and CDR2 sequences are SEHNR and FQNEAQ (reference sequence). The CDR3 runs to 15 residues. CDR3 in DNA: TGTGCCAGCAGCCCGGCGGGTGTTGGGGGCAATGAGCAGTTCTTC. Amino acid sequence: CASSPAGVGGNEQFF.

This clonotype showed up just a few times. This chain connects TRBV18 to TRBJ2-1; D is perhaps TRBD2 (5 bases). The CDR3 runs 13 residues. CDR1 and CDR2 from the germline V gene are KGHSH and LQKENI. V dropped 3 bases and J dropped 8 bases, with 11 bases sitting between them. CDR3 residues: CASSPLGADEQFF. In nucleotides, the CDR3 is TGTGCCAGCTCACCCCTAGGAGCGGATGAGCAGTTCTTC.

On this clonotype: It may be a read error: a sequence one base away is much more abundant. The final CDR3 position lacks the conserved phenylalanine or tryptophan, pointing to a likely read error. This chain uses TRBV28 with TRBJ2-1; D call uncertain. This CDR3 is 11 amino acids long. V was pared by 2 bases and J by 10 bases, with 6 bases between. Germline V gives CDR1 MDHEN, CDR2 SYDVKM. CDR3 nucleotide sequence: TGTGCCAGCAGTTTAAATCTAGAGCAGTTCCTC. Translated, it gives CASSLNLEQFL.

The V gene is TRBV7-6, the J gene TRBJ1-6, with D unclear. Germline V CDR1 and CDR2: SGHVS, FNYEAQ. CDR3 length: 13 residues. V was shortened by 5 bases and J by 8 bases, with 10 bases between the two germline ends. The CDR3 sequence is CASSANDDSPLHF. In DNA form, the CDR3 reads TGTGCCAGCAGCGCGAATGATGATTCACCCCTCCACTTT. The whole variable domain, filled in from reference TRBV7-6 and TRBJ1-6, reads GAGVSQSPRYKVTKRGQDVALRCDPISGHVSLYWYRQALGQGPEFLTYFNYEAQQDKSGLPNDRFSAERPEGSISTLTIQRTEQRDSAMYRCASSANDDSPLHFGNGTRLTVT.

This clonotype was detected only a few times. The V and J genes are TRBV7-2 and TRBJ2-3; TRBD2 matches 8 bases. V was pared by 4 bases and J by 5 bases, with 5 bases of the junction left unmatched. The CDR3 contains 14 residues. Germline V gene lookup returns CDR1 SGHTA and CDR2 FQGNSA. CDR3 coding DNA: TGTGCCAGCAGCTACAGCGGGGGAGGAGATACGCAGTATTTT. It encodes CASSYSGGGDTQYF. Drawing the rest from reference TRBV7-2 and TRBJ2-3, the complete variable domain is GAGVSQSPSNKVTEKGKDVELRCDPISGHTALYWYRQSLGQGLEFLIYFQGNSAPDKSGLPSDRFSAERTGGSVSTLTIQRTQQEDSAVYLCASSYSGGGDTQYFGPGTRLTVL.

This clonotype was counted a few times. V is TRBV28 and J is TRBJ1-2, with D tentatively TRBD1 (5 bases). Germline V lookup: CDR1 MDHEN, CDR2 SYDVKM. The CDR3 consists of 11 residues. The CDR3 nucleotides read TGTGGGTTAAGGGTAGGGGACGGCTACACCTTC. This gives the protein CGLRVGDGYTF.